A selection of T cell receptor beta chains follows, all from one sample in a study of graft-versus-host responses after intestinal transplantation. The table came from immunoSEQ multiplex PCR; TCRdb's copy has only in-frame clones and leaves some out. The sample records just under 100,000 clones, over 75% being singletons. The starting material was PBMCs, obtained approximately 420 days after intestinal transplant. All receptors derive from a human patient who received an intestinal transplant, so some T cells may come from the graft donor. CDR3s include the opening cysteine and the closing phenylalanine or tryptophan. Each record gives: D gene, J gene, V gene, clone size, CDR3 DNA, CDR3 protein. D genes are given only for firm matches. Clone size is not always given. Where it is, it says once, few, many or a class for expanded clones.

D gene: TRBD1
J gene: TRBJ1-1
V gene: TRBV7-2
clone size: .
CDR3 DNA: TGTGCCAGCAGCTCCCGGGACAGGAACATGAACACTGAAGCTTTCTTT
CDR3 protein: CASSSRDRNMNTEAFF

D gene: TRBD2
J gene: TRBJ2-1
V gene: TRBV10-1
clone size: .
CDR3 DNA: TGCGCCAGCAGTGAAGTGGCTAGCGGGGGGAGCGACAATGAGCAGTTCTTC
CDR3 protein: CASSEVASGGSDNEQFF

D gene: TRBD1
J gene: TRBJ2-1
V gene: TRBV29-1
clone size: .
CDR3 DNA: TGCAGCGCCCTGACAGGGGATCTCTTCGGTGAGCAGTTCTTC
CDR3 protein: CSALTGDLFGEQFF

D gene: TRBD2
J gene: TRBJ2-5
V gene: TRBV10-3
clone size: .
CDR3 DNA: TGTGCCATCAAGTCTGAGCGCACGTGGGCTAGCGGGGGGCAAGAGACCCAGTACTTC
CDR3 protein: CAIKSERTWASGGQETQYF

D gene: TRBD1
J gene: TRBJ2-7
V gene: TRBV7-9
clone size: .
CDR3 DNA: TGTGCCAGCACCAGAGGACAGGGCTACGAGCAGTACTTC
CDR3 protein: CASTRGQGYEQYF

D gene: .
J gene: TRBJ1-5
V gene: TRBV12-5
clone size: .
CDR3 DNA: TGTGCTAGTGCCCTTGGGGGGAGCAATCAGCCCCAGCATTTT
CDR3 protein: CASALGGSNQPQHF

D gene: .
J gene: TRBJ1-1
V gene: TRBV19
clone size: .
CDR3 DNA: TGTGCCAGTAGCGAGTCTATCGGCATGAACACTGAAGCTTTCTTT
CDR3 protein: CASSESIGMNTEAFF

D gene: .
J gene: TRBJ1-3
V gene: TRBV7-9
clone size: .
CDR3 DNA: TGTGCCAGCTCAGCGACTGGAAACACCATATATTTT
CDR3 protein: CASSATGNTIYF

D gene: .
J gene: TRBJ2-1
V gene: TRBV29-1
clone size: .
CDR3 DNA: TGCAGCGTTGAAAGGGCGGGCGGTAATGAGCAGTTCTTC
CDR3 protein: CSVERAGGNEQFF

D gene: .
J gene: TRBJ1-2
V gene: TRBV9
clone size: .
CDR3 DNA: TGTGCCAGCGGATGGGGGGGGAGCCTCTATGGCTACACCTTC
CDR3 protein: CASGWGGSLYGYTF

D gene: .
J gene: TRBJ1-2
V gene: TRBV15
clone size: .
CDR3 DNA: TGTGCCACCAGCAGAGACCGCGGGATTCAGGGTGGCTACACCTTC
CDR3 protein: CATSRDRGIQGGYTF

D gene: .
J gene: TRBJ1-2
V gene: TRBV29-1
clone size: .
CDR3 DNA: TGCAGCGCCCTGGGGGCGCCCGAGAACTATGGCTACACCTTC
CDR3 protein: CSALGAPENYGYTF

D gene: TRBD2
J gene: TRBJ2-3
V gene: TRBV7-7
clone size: .
CDR3 DNA: TGTGCTAGCAGCCGAACAAGCGGGGGCAGCACAGATACGCAGTATTTT
CDR3 protein: CASSRTSGGSTDTQYF

D gene: .
J gene: TRBJ1-6
V gene: TRBV7-9
clone size: .
CDR3 DNA: TGTGCCAGCAGGGACTTGGATAATTCACCCCTCCACTTT
CDR3 protein: CASRDLDNSPLHF

D gene: .
J gene: TRBJ1-2
V gene: TRBV21-1
clone size: once
CDR3 DNA: TGTGCCAGCCACCCCTCGCCCCTCTATGGCTACACCTTC
CDR3 protein: CASHPSPLYGYTF

D gene: .
J gene: TRBJ1-3
V gene: TRBV6-1
clone size: few
CDR3 DNA: TGTGCCAGCAGTGGAGGGGTCTCTGGAAACACCATATATTTT
CDR3 protein: CASSGGVSGNTIYF

D gene: .
J gene: TRBJ2-5
V gene: TRBV19
clone size: .
CDR3 DNA: TGTGCCAGTAGTATTGCCTTTGGGGGATTAGGGGAGACCCAGTACTTC
CDR3 protein: CASSIAFGGLGETQYF